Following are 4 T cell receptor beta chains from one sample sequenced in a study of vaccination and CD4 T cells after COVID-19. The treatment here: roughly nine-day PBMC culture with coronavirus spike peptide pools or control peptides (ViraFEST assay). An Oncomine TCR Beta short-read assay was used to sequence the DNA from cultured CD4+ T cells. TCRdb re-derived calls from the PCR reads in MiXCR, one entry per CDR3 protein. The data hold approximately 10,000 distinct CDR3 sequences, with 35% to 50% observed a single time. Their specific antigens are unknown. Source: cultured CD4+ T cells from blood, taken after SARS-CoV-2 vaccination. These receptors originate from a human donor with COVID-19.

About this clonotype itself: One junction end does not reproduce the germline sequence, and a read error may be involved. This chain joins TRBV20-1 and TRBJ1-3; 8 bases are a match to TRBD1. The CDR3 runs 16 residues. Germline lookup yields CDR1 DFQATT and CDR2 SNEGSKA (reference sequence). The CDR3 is CSASDRGTSSGSTIYF. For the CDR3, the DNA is TGCAGTGCCAGCGACAGGGGAACAAGCTCTGGAAGCACCATATATTTT.

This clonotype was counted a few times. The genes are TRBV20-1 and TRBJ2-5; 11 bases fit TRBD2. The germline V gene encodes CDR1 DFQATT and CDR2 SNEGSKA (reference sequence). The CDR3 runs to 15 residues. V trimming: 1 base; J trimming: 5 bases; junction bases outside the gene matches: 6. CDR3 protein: CSARVGLAAGETQYF. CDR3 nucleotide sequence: TGCAGTGCTAGAGTGGGACTAGCGGCGGGGGAGACCCAGTACTTC.

CDR3 coding DNA: TGTGCCAGCAGCGTCGGAACGGGCAATCAGCCCCAGCATTTT. It encodes CASSVGTGNQPQHF. The rearrangement uses TRBV7-9 and TRBJ1-5; D gene ambiguous. Germline lookup yields CDR1 SEHNR and CDR2 FQNEAQ (reference sequence). Trimming pared 5 bases from V and 2 bases from J, leaving 10 bases between. This CDR3 contains 14 residues.

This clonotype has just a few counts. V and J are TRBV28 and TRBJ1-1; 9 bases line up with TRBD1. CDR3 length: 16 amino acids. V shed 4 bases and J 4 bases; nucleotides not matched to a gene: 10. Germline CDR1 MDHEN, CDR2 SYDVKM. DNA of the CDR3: TGTGCCAGCAGTTCCCGGGACAGGGCCGGGTTCACTGAAGCTTTCTTT. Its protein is CASSSRDRAGFTEAFF.